The clone carrying this T cell receptor beta chain occurred a few times. Its antigen is unknown. Through a sample-barcoded 5' primer and a J-beta primer mix, a second PCR was run for about 6 to 12 cycles. Per sample, CDR3-containing paired-end reads numbered at least 2.5 million. MiXCR, applied by TCRdb to the 5' RACE reads, yields one record per CDR3 protein. There are roughly 2 million distinct CDR3 sequences in the sample; less than 50% occur only once, and less than 2.5% lies in the top ten. The data were taken from a study of blood T cells in healthy people across ages. CDR3 length: 14 residues. Germline CDR1 and CDR2: SGHKS and YYEKEE (reference sequence). The study's findings and limits: Per million T cells, the diversity of TCR beta decreased roughly linearly as age advanced.

The chain joins TRBV5-5 to TRBJ2-5; D possibly corresponds to TRBD1 (6 bases). The J call may not be correct, given that the DNA end is closer to TRBJ2-7. Sequences were obtained from blood. The receptor was derived from a woman in her 40s in good health. CDR3 DNA sequence: TGTGCCAGCAGTCCAGGACAGCTTACCTACGAGCAGTACTTC. Translation: CASSPGQLTYEQYF.